A single sample gave rise to the 9 T cell receptor beta chains below, sequenced in a study of T cell responses to AZD1222 COVID-19 vaccine. Some clones are missing from TCRdb's copy, which holds only in-frame ones; the method was immunoSEQ multiplex PCR. There are roughly 120,000 clones in the sample; roughly four fifths occur only once, and around a tenth lies in the top ten. The specimen comprised peripheral blood, sampled on day 0 of AZD1222 vaccination. The receptors here all came from an adult in good health.

The rearrangement links TRBV5-4 to TRBJ1-5; TRBD1 might be the D (5 bases). CDR1 and CDR2 (germline): SGHNT, YYREEE (reference sequence). The length of the CDR3 is 17 residues. V was trimmed by 0 bases and J by 4 bases, leaving 17 bases between them. In nucleotides, the CDR3 is TGTGCCAGCAGCTTGGGGGGCGGACCGGGCCAAAATCAGCCCCAGCATTTT. Translating gives CASSLGGGPGQNQPQHF.

This clone was picked up one time. This chain connects TRBV7-9 to TRBJ1-3; no clear D. CDR3 size: 14 residues. The V and J ends lost 2 bases and 2 bases respectively, with 7 bases between them. The germline gives CDR1 SEHNR, CDR2 FQNEAQ (reference sequence). Here the CDR3 DNA reads TGTGCCAGCAGCTTAATCACAGCTGGAAACACCATATATTTT. Residues: CASSLITAGNTIYF. The full variable domain, its missing parts supplied by reference TRBV7-9 and TRBJ1-3, is DTGVSQNPRHKITKRGQNVTFRCDPISEHNRLYWYRQTLGQGPEFLTYFQNEAQLEKSRLLSDRFSAERPKGSFSTLEIQRTEQGDSAMYLCASSLITAGNTIYFGEGSWLTVV.

This clone is a singleton in its sample. The gene calls are TRBV6-5 and TRBJ1-1; 7 nucleotides line up with TRBD1. J gave up 11 bases and V 6 bases, and 18 bases lay outside the gene matches. Germline lookup yields CDR1 MNHEY and CDR2 SVGAGI. This CDR3 spans 15 amino acids. The CDR3 nucleotides are TGTGCCAGCAGACGTAAAATCCGGGACAGCCTCTACGCTTTCTTT. Its translation is CASRRKIRDSLYAFF.

The chain carries TRBV19 and TRBJ2-1, with TRBD2 as a possible D gene (5 bases). The CDR3 runs to 11 residues. Germline V CDR1 and CDR2: LNHDA, SQIVND (reference sequence). V lost 4 bases and J lost 9, with 7 bases in between. CDR3 region: CASSTRGEQFF. The DNA of the CDR3 is TGTGCCAGTAGTACCCGGGGTGAGCAGTTCTTC.

The chain uses TRBV28 and TRBJ2-3, with D perhaps matching TRBD2 (6 bases). Trimming removed 10 bases at V and 2 bases at J, with 16 bases between. The CDR3 runs to 14 residues. Germline V lookup: CDR1 MDHEN, CDR2 SYDVKM. DNA of the CDR3: TGTGCCACGAGGAGGGAGAAGCTCACAGATACGCAGTATTTT. This encodes CATRREKLTDTQYF.

The J gene is TRBJ1-4, the V gene TRBV19, with no clear D. Per the germline V gene, CDR1 is LNHDA and CDR2 is SQIVND (reference sequence). The CDR3 spans 14 residues. V lost 5 bases to trimming and J lost 7 bases, with 14 bases between them. DNA of the CDR3: TGTGCCAGTAGTCGGGGTATGAGAGGTGAAAAACTGTTTTTT. Protein: CASSRGMRGEKLFF.

V is TRBV19 and J is TRBJ2-1, with 16 bases matching TRBD2. The V gene end was trimmed by 10 bases and the J gene end by 10 bases; junction bases not matched to a gene: 7. The CDR3 runs to 14 residues. The germline V gene encodes CDR1 LNHDA and CDR2 SQIVND (reference sequence). CDR3 coding DNA: TGTGCCACCTCGGGACTAGCGGGAGGGTGGGAGCAGTTCTTC. As protein: CATSGLAGGWEQFF.

The rearrangement uses TRBV28 and TRBJ1-6, with D maybe TRBD1 (6 bases). The V gene lost 10 bases and the J gene lost 9 bases, with 13 bases spanning the gap. Germline V CDR1 and CDR2: MDHEN, SYDVKM. The CDR3 covers 12 residues. CDR3: CAIGRGSSPLHF. The CDR3 DNA sequence: TGTGCCATCGGAAGGGGGTCTTCACCCCTCCACTTT.

The V gene is TRBV12-3 or TRBV12-4, the J gene TRBJ1-1; D unclear. V was pared by 3 bases and J by 1 base, with 6 bases between. The CDR3 is 13 amino acids. The CDR3 DNA reads as TGTGCCAGCAGTTTTGGGCCGAACACTGAAGCTTTCTTT. This codes for CASSFGPNTEAFF.